The clone carrying this T cell receptor beta chain occurred once. Its antigen is still unknown. These data are taken from a study of OX40 agonist ivuxolimab in advanced cancers. Study-level points and caveats: On average, a greater number of expanded clones characterised CD8+ T cells relative to CD4+.

CDR1 SGHTA and CDR2 FQGNSA come from the germline V gene. The V and J ends lost 5 bases and 2 bases respectively, with 13 bases between them. CDR3 length equals 15 residues. Assay used: immunoSEQ multiplex PCR; TCRdb lists only in-frame clones, some missing. The sample shows over 85,000 clones, roughly nine tenths of them seen only once. V usage is TRBV7-2 and J usage is TRBJ1-3, with D perhaps TRBD1 (5 bases). The sequences come from CD4+ or CD8+ T cells sorted from blood, collected in a trial of the OX40 agonist ivuxolimab. This clonotype was obtained from an adult with an advanced solid tumor such as melanoma, head and neck, liver or kidney cancer. This CDR3 reads CASSRREGTGNTIYF. The CDR3 nucleotides read TGTGCCAGCAGCCGCAGGGAGGGCACTGGAAACACCATATATTTT.